The clone carrying this TCR beta chain appeared many times. Antigen specificity is unknown. One end of the junction varies from germline; a read error may be responsible. This sample stems from a study of neurological immune-mediated disorders. About the research overall: Relapsing-remitting patients made up 31 of the 34 multiple sclerosis patients, and secondary progressive patients made up 3.

Study-wide points: Private repertoires in all groups were suggested by the absence of shared CDR3 amino acid sequences among expanded clones across subjects. Levels of TCR clonal expansion peaked in HTLV-1-associated myelopathy and reached their lowest in multiple sclerosis, under those of healthy controls.

The cDNA was generated through 5'RACE incorporating 10-nucleotide random UMIs. TCRdb called the 5' RACE reads again in MiXCR, with one record for every CDR3 protein. The sample lists 35,000 to 50,000 distinct CDR3 sequences; more than 2% were seen once. CDR3 size: 14 residues. Germline V CDR1 and CDR2: SSHAT, FNYEAQ (reference sequence). The TCR originated in a man in his fifties or sixties with multiple sclerosis. The V gene is TRBV7-7, the J gene TRBJ1-1; D perhaps matches TRBD1 (5 bases). Sequenced material: PBMCs. The CDR3 nucleotides read TGTGCTAGCAGCCCACTCGGGGGAGGAACTGAAGCTTTCTTT. Its translation: CASSPLGGGTEAFF.